What follows is one TCR beta chain and its context. Its antigen is unidentified. The V gene's germline CDR1 is SGHRS and CDR2 YFSETQ. The CDR3 is 15 residues long. The J segment lost 4 bases and the V segment lost 1 base, leaving 3 bases of the junction unmatched. This sample is part of a study of T-cell memory formation after mild COVID-19. Whole-study results and caveats: Whether day 37 second-wave clones are SARS-CoV-2-specific was not confirmed. The study found balanced CD4/CD8 in clones contracting day 15 to 85 and a CD4+ lean in later expanders.

One entry per CDR3 protein, called by TCRdb with MiXCR from the 5' RACE reads. The data show around 300,000 distinct CDR3 sequences, roughly 13% seen once. This TCR was sampled from a man in his late teens or twenties who had mild COVID-19 (a few samples of this study predate the infection). Cell type and time point are not known. The chain recombines TRBV5-1 with TRBJ2-3; the match to TRBD2 covers 10 bases. The source material was PBMCs or a T cell subset sorted from them (not recorded which). The CDR3 protein is CASSLTTSGSDTQYF. CDR3 nucleotide sequence: TGCGCCAGCAGCTTGACGACTAGCGGGTCAGATACGCAGTATTTT. The variable domain in full, completed from reference TRBV5-1 and TRBJ2-3, reads KAGVTQTPRYLIKTRGQQVTLSCSPISGHRSVSWYQQTPGQGLQFLFEYFSETQRNKGNFPGRFSGRQFSNSRSEMNVSTLELGDSALYLCASSLTTSGSDTQYFGPGTRLTVL.